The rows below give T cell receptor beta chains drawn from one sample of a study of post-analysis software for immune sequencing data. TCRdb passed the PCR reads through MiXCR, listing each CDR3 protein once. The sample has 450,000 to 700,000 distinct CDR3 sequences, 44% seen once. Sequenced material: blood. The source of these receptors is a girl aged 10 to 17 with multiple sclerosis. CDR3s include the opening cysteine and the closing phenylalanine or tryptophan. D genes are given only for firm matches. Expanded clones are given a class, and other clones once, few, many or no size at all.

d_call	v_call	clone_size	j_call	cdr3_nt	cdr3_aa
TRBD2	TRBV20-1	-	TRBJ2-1	TGCAGTGCTGGAGTGACTAGCGAAGAGAGGGAGCAGTTCTTC	CSAGVTSEEREQFF
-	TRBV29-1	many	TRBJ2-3	TGCAGCGTAGGCAGGGCAGGATTCACAGATACGCAGTATTTT	CSVGRAGFTDTQYF
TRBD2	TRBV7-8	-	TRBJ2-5	TGTGCCAGCAGCCCCCGACTAGCGGGGGCCCAAGAGACCCAGTACTTC	CASSPRLAGAQETQYF
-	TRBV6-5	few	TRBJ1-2	TGTGCCAGCAGTTTCAGGGGACGCTACACCTTC	CASSFRGRYTF
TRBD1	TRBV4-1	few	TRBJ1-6	TGCGCCAGCAGCGGCCGCCCCGGGACAGGGAATTCACCCCTCCACTTT	CASSGRPGTGNSPLHF
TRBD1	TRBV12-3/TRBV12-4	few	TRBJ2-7	TGTGCCAGCAGCGGGGCCCGGACAGGGTACTACGAGCAGTACTTC	CASSGARTGYYEQYF
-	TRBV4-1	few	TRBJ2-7	TGCGCCAGCAGCCGGGCCGCAGCGGGCCCTTCCTACGAGCAGTACTTC	CASSRAAAGPSYEQYF
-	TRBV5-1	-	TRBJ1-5	TGCGCCAGCAGTATGGGGAACGGCAATCAGCCCCAGCATTTT	CASSMGNGNQPQHF
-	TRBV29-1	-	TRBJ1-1	TGCAGCGCTCAAAGACAGTTAACAGGCCCTGAAGCTTTCTTT	CSAQRQLTGPEAFF
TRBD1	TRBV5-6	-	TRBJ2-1	TGTGCCAGCAGCACAGGGACAGGGGATGAGCAGTTCTTC	CASSTGTGDEQFF
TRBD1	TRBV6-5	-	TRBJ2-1	TGTGCCACCGGGGGTACAGGGGGTCTGGATGAGCAGTTCTTC	CATGGTGGLDEQFF
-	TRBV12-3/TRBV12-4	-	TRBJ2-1	TGTGCCAGCAGTTTCGGGATTACCAATGAGCAGTTCTTC	CASSFGITNEQFF
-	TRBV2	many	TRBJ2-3	TGTGCCAGCAGTGCGGGAGAGGGAGATACGCAGTATTTT	CASSAGEGDTQYF
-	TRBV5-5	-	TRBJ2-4	TGTGCCAGCAGCCCCGGTACGGACCAAGGGGTAACCAAAAACATTCAGTACTTC	CASSPGTDQGVTKNIQYF
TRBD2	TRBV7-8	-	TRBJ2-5	TGTGCCAGCAGCTTAGAGGCGGGGGTTGGGTTCTCGGAGACCCAGTACTTC	CASSLEAGVGFSETQYF
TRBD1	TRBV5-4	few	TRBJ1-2	TGTGCCAGCAGCTCCGGGACAGGGACGATGGCTAACTATGGCTACACCTTC	CASSSGTGTMANYGYTF
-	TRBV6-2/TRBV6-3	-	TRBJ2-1	TGTGCCAGCAGTCCCTACGGGGAGCGCCGTTACAATGAGCAGTTCTTC	CASSPYGERRYNEQFF
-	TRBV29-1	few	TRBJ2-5	TGCAGCGTTGTCGGGATCCAAGAGACCCAGTACTTC	CSVVGIQETQYF
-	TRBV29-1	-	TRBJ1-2	TGCAGCGTTGAAGATCTGGGGGGCAGGGACTATGGCTACACCTTC	CSVEDLGGRDYGYTF
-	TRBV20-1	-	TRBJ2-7	TGCAGTGCTGGGGGGGCCTCCCCCCGCGAGCAGTACTTC	CSAGGASPREQYF
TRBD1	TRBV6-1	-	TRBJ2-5	TGTGCCAGCAGTCGTAAGCCGGGACAGGCTAACCAAGAGACCCAGTACTTC	CASSRKPGQANQETQYF
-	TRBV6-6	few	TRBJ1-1	TGTGCCAGCAGTCACGACAGCTTATTGAACACTGAAGCTTTCTTT	CASSHDSLLNTEAFF
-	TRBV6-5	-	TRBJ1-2	TGTGCCAGCGGGGATGGAGGGCTAAACCCCCTCTATGGCTACACCTTC	CASGDGGLNPLYGYTF
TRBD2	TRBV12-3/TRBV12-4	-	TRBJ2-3	TGTGCCAGCAGTCCCACTCGCGGGAGCCCTAGCGCAGATACGCAGTATTTT	CASSPTRGSPSADTQYF
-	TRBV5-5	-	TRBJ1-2	TGTGCCAGCAGCTTGAGGGACGGGGACTATGGCTACACCTTC	CASSLRDGDYGYTF
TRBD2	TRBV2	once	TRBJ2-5	TGTGCCAGCAGGCGAGCGGGGGGGGGAGAGACCCAGTACTTC	CASRRAGGGETQYF
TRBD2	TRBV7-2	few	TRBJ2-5	TGTGCCAGCAGCCTGGTAGGAGCGGGGGCGTCCCAAGAGACCCAGTACTTC	CASSLVGAGASQETQYF
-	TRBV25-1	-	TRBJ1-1	TGTGCCAGCAGTGATCGTGGGGCCCAGGGAACTGAAGCTTTCTTT	CASSDRGAQGTEAFF
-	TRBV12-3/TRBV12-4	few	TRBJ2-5	TGTGCCAGTAGTCTGAGTACAGGTACACAAGAGACCCAGTACTTC	CASSLSTGTQETQYF
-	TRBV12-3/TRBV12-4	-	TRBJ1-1	TGTGCCAGCAGTTTAGGACATTCGAACACTGAAGCTTTCTTT	CASSLGHSNTEAFF
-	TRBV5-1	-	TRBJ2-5	TGCGCCAGCCAGAGGGCCAGGGAAGGTGGGACCCAGTACTTC	CASQRAREGGTQYF
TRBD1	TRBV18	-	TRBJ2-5	TGTGCCAGCTCACCATTCCAGGCGGGACAGGGGATGGAAGAGACCCAGTACTTC	CASSPFQAGQGMEETQYF
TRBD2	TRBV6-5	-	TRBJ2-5	TGTGCCAGCAGCCGCGGGACTAGCGGGAGGGGAGAGACCCAGTACTTC	CASSRGTSGRGETQYF
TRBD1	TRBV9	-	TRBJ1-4	TGTGCCAGCAGCGTGGGGACAGGGCTGGGTGAAAAACTGTTTTTT	CASSVGTGLGEKLFF
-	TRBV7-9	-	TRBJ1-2	TGTGCCAGCAGCTTAGGATCGGGCGACGGCGGTTATGGCCACACCTTC	CASSLGSGDGGYGHTF
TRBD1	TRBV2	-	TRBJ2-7	TGTGCCAGCATGCCGACAGGGGCTTCCTACGAGCAGTACTTC	CASMPTGASYEQYF
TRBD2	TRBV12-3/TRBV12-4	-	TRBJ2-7	TGTGCCAGCAGCCCGGGCGGGAGGAACTCCTACGAGCAGTACTTC	CASSPGGRNSYEQYF
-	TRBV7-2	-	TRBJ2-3	TGTGCAACCGGGGCTTATAGCACAGATACGCAGTATTTT	CATGAYSTDTQYF
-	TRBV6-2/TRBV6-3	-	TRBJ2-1	TGTGCCAGCACGGACTTAGATGAGCAGTTCTTC	CASTDLDEQFF
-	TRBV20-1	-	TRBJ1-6	TGCAGTGCCACCGAGACGGCCAATTCACCCCTCCACTTT	CSATETANSPLHF
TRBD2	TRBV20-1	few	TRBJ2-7	TGCAGTGCTAAGACTAGCGGGCCAGTGGGCTACGAGCAGTACTTC	CSAKTSGPVGYEQYF
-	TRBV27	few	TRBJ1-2	TGTGCCAGCAGTTTACGGGAGAGCTATGGCTACACCTTC	CASSLRESYGYTF
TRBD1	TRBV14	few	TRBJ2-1	TGTGCCAGCAGCCCCGACAGGGCGGTCAAGTTCTTC	CASSPDRAVKFF
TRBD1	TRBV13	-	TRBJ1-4	TGTGCCAGCAGCTTAGGAAGGGACAGGGAACTGTTTTTT	CASSLGRDRELFF
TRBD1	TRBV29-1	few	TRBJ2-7	TGCAGCGTTTCCGGGACAGGGACGAACGAGCAGTACTTC	CSVSGTGTNEQYF
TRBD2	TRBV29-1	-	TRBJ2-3	TGCAGCGTGACAGCGGGAGGGGGCACAGATACGCAGTATTTT	CSVTAGGGTDTQYF
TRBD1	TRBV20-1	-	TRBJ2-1	TGCAGTGCTCCTACGACAGGGGGCAGTGAGCAGTTCTTC	CSAPTTGGSEQFF
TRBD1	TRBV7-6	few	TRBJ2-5	TGTGCCAGCAGCAGCCGGGACAGGGTTAACACCCAAGAGACCCAGTACTTC	CASSSRDRVNTQETQYF
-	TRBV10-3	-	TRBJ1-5	TGTGGCATCAGTGACCCCCGGACAACTACCAATCAGCCCCAGCATTTT	CGISDPRTTTNQPQHF
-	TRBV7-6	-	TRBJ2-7	TGTGCCAGCAGCGCTCTTCTCGAGGGCGAGCAGTACTTC	CASSALLEGEQYF
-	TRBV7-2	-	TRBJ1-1	TGTGCCAGCAGCCAATTAATGGGGGGCCTAACTGAAGCTTTCTTT	CASSQLMGGLTEAFF
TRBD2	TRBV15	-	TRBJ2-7	TGTGCCACCAGCATCGGACTAGCGGGGGGGGCCTACGAGCAGTACTTC	CATSIGLAGGAYEQYF
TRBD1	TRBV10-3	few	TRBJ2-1	TGTGCCATCAGTGAGATGGACAGGACCTCCCATGAGCAGTTCTTC	CAISEMDRTSHEQFF
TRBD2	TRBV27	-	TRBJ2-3	TGTGCCAGCAGTGCCCGGACTAGTAAGGGGCAGTATTTT	CASSARTSKGQYF
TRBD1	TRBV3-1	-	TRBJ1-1	TGTGCCGGCAGCTTCGACAGGGGGCGAACTGAAGCTTTCTTT	CAGSFDRGRTEAFF
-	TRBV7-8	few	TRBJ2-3	TGTGCCAGCAGCTTTCGACCTGGGTCGGGGGAAGGGGGTGGCCCAGATACGCAGTATTTT	CASSFRPGSGEGGGPDTQYF